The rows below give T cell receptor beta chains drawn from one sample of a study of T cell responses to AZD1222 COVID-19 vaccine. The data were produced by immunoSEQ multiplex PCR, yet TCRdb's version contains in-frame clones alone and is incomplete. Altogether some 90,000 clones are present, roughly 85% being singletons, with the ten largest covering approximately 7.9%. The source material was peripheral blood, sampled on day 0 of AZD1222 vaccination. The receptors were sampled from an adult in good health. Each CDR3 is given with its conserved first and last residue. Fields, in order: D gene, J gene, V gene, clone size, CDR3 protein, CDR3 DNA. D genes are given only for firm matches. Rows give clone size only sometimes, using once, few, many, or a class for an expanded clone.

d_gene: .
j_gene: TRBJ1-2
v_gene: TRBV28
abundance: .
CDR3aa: CASSFPQDRVDYGYTF
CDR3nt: TGTGCCAGCAGTTTCCCACAAGACCGAGTGGACTATGGCTACACCTTC

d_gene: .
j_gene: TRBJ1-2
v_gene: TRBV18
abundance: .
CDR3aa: CASSPQGQIRTYGYTF
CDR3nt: TGTGCCAGCTCACCCCAGGGACAAATAAGGACCTATGGCTACACCTTC

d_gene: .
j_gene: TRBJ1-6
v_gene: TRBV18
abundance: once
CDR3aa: CASSPGVYGTNSPLHF
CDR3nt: TGTGCCAGTTCACCCGGGGTATATGGGACTAATTCACCCCTCCACTTT

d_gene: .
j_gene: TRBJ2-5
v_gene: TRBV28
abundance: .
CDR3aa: CASTPGGRVPETQYF
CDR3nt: TGTGCCAGCACACCCGGAGGCAGGGTCCCAGAGACCCAGTACTTC

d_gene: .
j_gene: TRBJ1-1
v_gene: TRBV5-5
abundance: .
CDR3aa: CASSPPTLGTEAFF
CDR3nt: TGTGCCAGCAGCCCCCCGACCCTGGGCACTGAAGCTTTCTTT

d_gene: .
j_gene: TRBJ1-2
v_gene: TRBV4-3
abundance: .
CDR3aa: CASSQLIDSIYGYTF
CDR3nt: TGCGCCAGCAGCCAACTTATAGACAGTATCTATGGCTACACCTTC

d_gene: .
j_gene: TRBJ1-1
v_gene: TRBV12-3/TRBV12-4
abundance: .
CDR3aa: CASTPTGYTEAFF
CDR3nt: TGTGCCAGCACCCCAACAGGGTACACTGAAGCTTTCTTT

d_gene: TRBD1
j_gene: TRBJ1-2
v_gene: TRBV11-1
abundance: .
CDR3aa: CASSSRQGAVGYTF
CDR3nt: TGTGCCAGCAGCTCGCGACAGGGGGCGGTTGGCTACACCTTC

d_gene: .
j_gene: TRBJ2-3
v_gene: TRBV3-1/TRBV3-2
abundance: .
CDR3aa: CASSPSVSGTQYF
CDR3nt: TGTGCCAGCAGCCCTTCGGTGAGTGGTACGCAGTATTTT

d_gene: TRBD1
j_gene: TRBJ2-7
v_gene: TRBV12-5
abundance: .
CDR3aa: CASGMGTGFLEQYF
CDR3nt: TGTGCTAGTGGAATGGGGACAGGGTTCTTGGAGCAGTACTTC

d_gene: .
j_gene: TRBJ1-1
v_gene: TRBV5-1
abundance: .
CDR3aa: CASRYTGNMNTEAFF
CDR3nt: TGCGCCAGCAGATATACAGGGAACATGAACACTGAAGCTTTCTTT

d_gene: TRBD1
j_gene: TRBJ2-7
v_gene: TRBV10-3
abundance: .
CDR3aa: CAISDSHRGQEEQYF
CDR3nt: TGTGCCATCAGTGACTCCCACAGGGGGCAAGAAGAGCAGTACTTC

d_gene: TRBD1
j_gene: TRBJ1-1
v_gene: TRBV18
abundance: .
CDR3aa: CASSPLEGAHEAFF
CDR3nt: TGTGCCAGCTCACCCCTAGAGGGGGCGCATGAAGCTTTCTTT

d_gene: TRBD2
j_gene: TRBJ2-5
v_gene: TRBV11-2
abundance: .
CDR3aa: CASSSYAGTSWETQYF
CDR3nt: TGTGCCAGCAGCTCATATGCCGGGACTAGCTGGGAGACCCAGTACTTC

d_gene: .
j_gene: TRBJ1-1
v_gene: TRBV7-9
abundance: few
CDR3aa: CASSLGLKNTEAFF
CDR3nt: TGTGCCAGCAGCTTAGGTCTGAAGAACACTGAAGCTTTCTTT

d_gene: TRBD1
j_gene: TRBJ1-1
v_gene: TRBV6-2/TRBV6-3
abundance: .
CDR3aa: CASSSSQGVGTEAFF
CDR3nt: TGTGCCAGCAGTTCTTCTCAGGGGGTGGGCACTGAAGCTTTCTTT